The rows below give T cell receptor beta chains drawn from one sample of a study of spatial heterogeneity in lung cancer. Using its own MiXCR run on the 5' RACE reads, TCRdb lists one record per CDR3 protein. The sample has approximately 7,000 distinct CDR3 sequences, 18% seen once; the top ten hold about an eighth. The starting material was lung tumor tissue, obtained at surgery. The receptors come from a female donor with early-stage non-small cell lung cancer. The CDR3 runs from the conserved cysteine through the conserved F or W. A D gene is named only where the DNA matches it firmly. Rows give clone size only sometimes, using once, few, many, or a class for an expanded clone.

CSASSFRTGENEQFF,TRBJ2-1,15,.,TRBD1,TRBV20-1
CASSSQGGSPLHF,TRBJ1-6,13,.,.,TRBV5-1
CASSFGTSGYNEQFF,TRBJ2-1,15,medium-sized,TRBD2,TRBV11-2
CASSFGDSVGYTF,TRBJ1-2,13,few,TRBD1,TRBV12-3/TRBV12-4
CATQERQLNTEAFF,TRBJ1-1,14,few,.,TRBV2
CASSRDRGSTEAFF,TRBJ1-1,14,few,TRBD1,TRBV6-6
CSALTRGRRSEAFF,TRBJ1-1,14,.,.,TRBV20-1
CASSPQGFNEKLFF,TRBJ1-4,14,.,.,TRBV9
CASSHGGGAGGNIQYF,TRBJ2-4,16,.,TRBD2,TRBV4-3
CASSLQRVVSSPLHF,TRBJ1-6,15,medium-sized,.,TRBV28
CASSPSGAYEQYF,TRBJ2-7,13,.,.,TRBV18
CASRQQGLGEQFF,TRBJ2-1,13,few,.,TRBV6-1
CSVHIAKNIQYF,TRBJ2-4,12,large,.,TRBV29-1
CASSLEAGGYDTQYF,TRBJ2-3,15,few,TRBD2,TRBV5-4
CASSLTGQGSYEQYF,TRBJ2-7,15,.,TRBD1,TRBV28
CASSTGLAGTDTQYF,TRBJ2-3,15,medium-sized,TRBD2,TRBV7-9